The 29 T cell receptor beta chains given below trace back to one sample, sequenced in a study of CD8 T cells in Susac syndrome. A quantity of about 0.5 to 1 ug RNA underwent reverse transcription using random hexamers. TCRdb re-called the immunoSEQ multiplex PCR reads through MiXCR, storing one row per CDR3 protein. The sample lists approximately 230,000 distinct CDR3 sequences; about 93% were seen once. Sequencing input: CD4+ T cells from PBMCs. Receptors were obtained from a human donor with multiple sclerosis.

The chain carries TRBV5-6 and TRBJ2-7, with 10 bases matching TRBD1. The CDR3 is 15 residues long. Germline CDR1 and CDR2: SGHDT and YYEEEE. The junction had 5 bases not matched to a gene; V was cut back by 3 bases and J by 2 bases. CDR3 sequence: CASSSGTGVTYEQYF. The CDR3 nucleotides read TGTGCCAGCAGCTCCGGGACAGGGGTCACCTACGAGCAGTACTTC.

The chain has TRBV20-1 and TRBJ2-7, with TRBD2 matching 7 bases. The germline gives CDR1 DFQATT, CDR2 SNEGSKA (reference sequence). Trimming removed 1 base from V and 6 bases from J; junction bases left unmatched: 6. The CDR3 is made up of 13 amino acids. CDR3 protein: CSARGGGLSEQYF. CDR3 nucleotide sequence: TGCAGTGCTAGAGGGGGGGGTTTATCCGAGCAGTACTTC.

V and J are TRBV15 and TRBJ2-5; D gene unclear. The germline CDR1 and CDR2 sequences are LNHNV and YYDKDF (reference sequence). V lost 1 base and J 2 bases, leaving 5 bases between the germline ends. This CDR3 contains 13 residues. The CDR3 spells CATSRGLQETQYF. The CDR3 bases are TGTGCCACCAGCAGAGGACTTCAAGAGACCCAGTACTTC.

This chain links TRBV5-1 with TRBJ1-2, with TRBD1 as a possible D gene (5 bases). This CDR3 is 15 amino acids long. Germline CDR1 is SGHRS and CDR2 is YFSETQ. V shed 4 bases and J shed 3 bases, with 16 bases lying between them. The CDR3 here is CASSKARGMDYGYTF. The CDR3 DNA reads as TGCGCCAGCAGCAAGGCGAGGGGCATGGACTATGGCTACACCTTC. The full variable domain, in which reference TRBV5-1 and TRBJ1-2 provide the parts outside the CDR3, is KAGVTQTPRYLIKTRGQQVTLSCSPISGHRSVSWYQQTPGQGLQFLFEYFSETQRNKGNFPGRFSGRQFSNSRSEMNVSTLELGDSALYLCASSKARGMDYGYTFGSGTRLTVV.

The gene calls are TRBV20-1 and TRBJ2-5, with 8 bases fitting TRBD2. CDR1 and CDR2 from the germline V gene are DFQATT and SNEGSKA (reference sequence). Trimming removed 1 base from V and 1 base from J; junction bases left unmatched: 5. This CDR3 comprises 15 residues. The CDR3 DNA reads as TGCAGTGCTAGAGCAAACCTAGCGGGCCAAGAGACCCAGTACTTC. Translated, it gives CSARANLAGQETQYF.

A single count supports this clonotype. The V and J genes are TRBV9 and TRBJ1-2; TRBD1 matches at 8 bases. CDR1 is SGDLS, CDR2 YYNGEE, per germline. This CDR3 region has 13 residues. V lost 4 bases and J lost 11; bases outside the gene matches: 10. This CDR3 is CASSSDRGIGYTF. The CDR3 coding sequence is TGTGCCAGCAGCTCCGACAGGGGAATCGGGTACACCTTC.

V is TRBV20-1 and J is TRBJ2-7, with a weak D call TRBD2 (6 bases). CDR3 size: 14 residues. The germline V gene has CDR1 DFQATT and CDR2 SNEGSKA (reference sequence). The V and J ends lost 0 bases and 6 bases respectively, with 15 bases between them. CDR3 protein: CSARDGGASSEQYF. CDR3 bases: TGCAGTGCTAGAGATGGAGGGGCCTCGAGCGAGCAGTACTTC.

This sequence joins TRBV5-1 and TRBJ2-5; perhaps TRBD2 as D (5 bases). The CDR3 loop spans 14 amino acids. V lost 2 bases and J lost 11, with 19 bases in between. Germline V gene data show CDR1 as SGHRS and CDR2 as YFSETQ. The CDR3 DNA follows: TGCGCCAGCAGCTTCCTCCCGGAGGAGCCTGTTCAGTACTTC. Protein product: CASSFLPEEPVQYF.

This clonotype was detected once. This rearrangement joins TRBV5-1 to TRBJ2-5; a possible D gene is TRBD2 (7 bases). Germline CDR1 SGHRS, CDR2 YFSETQ. V was pared by 5 bases and J by 5 bases, with 16 bases between. This CDR3 is built from 14 residues. In DNA, the CDR3 is TGCGCCAGCAGAGGAGGGGGGGCCGAGGAGACCCAGTACTTC. This encodes CASRGGGAEETQYF. Using reference TRBV5-1 and TRBJ2-5 for the parts outside the CDR3, the full variable domain is KAGVTQTPRYLIKTRGQQVTLSCSPISGHRSVSWYQQTPGQGLQFLFEYFSETQRNKGNFPGRFSGRQFSNSRSEMNVSTLELGDSALYLCASRGGGAEETQYFGPGTRLLVL.

The J gene is TRBJ2-7, the V gene TRBV11-2; D gene ambiguous. V gave up 5 bases and J gave up 4 bases, with 18 bases separating them. Germline CDR1 SGHAT, CDR2 FQNNGV. The CDR3 covers 15 residues. As DNA, the CDR3 is TGTGCCAGCAGCGCCCCACGGCCGGGCAGATACGAGCAGTACTTC. Translation gives CASSAPRPGRYEQYF.

V and J are TRBV20-1 and TRBJ1-5, with TRBD1 matching over 9 bases. Germline assignment: CDR1 DFQATT and CDR2 SNEGSKA (reference sequence). Losses at the gene ends were 5 bases for V and 2 bases for J; bases not matched to a gene: 16. The CDR3 is 18 amino acids. CDR3 DNA: TGCAGTGCTTCACAAACCGGGACAGGGTATTGGGGCAATCAGCCCCAGCATTTT. It codes for CSASQTGTGYWGNQPQHF.

The rearrangement links TRBV12-3 or TRBV12-4 to TRBJ2-6, with D perhaps being TRBD1 or TRBD2 (5 bases each). The CDR3 loop spans 16 amino acids. Trimming took 5 bases from V and 0 from J, leaving 11 bases between them. As DNA, the CDR3 is TGTGCCAGCAGTCGGGACGGGCCCTCTGGGGCCAACGTCCTGACTTTC. This gives the protein CASSRDGPSGANVLTF.

The chain is built from TRBV19 and TRBJ2-2, with TRBD2 matching 8 bases. The V gene end was trimmed by 11 bases and the J gene end by 4 bases; junction bases not matched to a gene: 12. Per the germline V gene, CDR1 is LNHDA and CDR2 is SQIVND (reference sequence). The CDR3 covers 15 residues. CDR3 in DNA: TGTGCCCTTGGGAGCGGGAGTCTGGGCACCGGGGAGCTGTTTTTT. This encodes CALGSGSLGTGELFF.

The rearrangement uses TRBV7-2 and TRBJ2-1; TRBD2 matches at 8 bases. The CDR3 extends over 15 amino acids. CDR1 and CDR2 from the germline V gene are SGHTA and FQGNSA. Germline trimming cut 1 base from V and 3 bases from J; bases unmatched to any gene: 2. The CDR3 is CASSLESGSYNEQFF. For the CDR3, the DNA is TGTGCCAGCAGCTTAGAGAGCGGGAGCTACAATGAGCAGTTCTTC.

This clonotype was observed a single time. The chain has TRBV7-9 and TRBJ1-1, with D unclear. The CDR3 length is 15 residues. Trimming removed 5 bases at V and 0 bases at J, with 13 bases between. CDR1 SEHNR and CDR2 FQNEAQ come from the germline V gene (reference sequence). This CDR3 is CASSPRHSMNTEAFF. The CDR3 bases are TGTGCCAGCAGCCCCAGACATAGCATGAACACTGAAGCTTTCTTT.

The rearrangement links TRBV7-3 to TRBJ1-1, with a weak D call TRBD1 (5 bases). With 4 bases removed from V and 7 bases from J, the gap between germline ends came to 10 bases. The germline gives CDR1 SGHTA, CDR2 FQGTGA. This CDR3 region has 12 residues. CDR3 bases: TGTGCCAGCAGCTCTCGGGGGGGTGAAGCTTTCTTT. Protein: CASSSRGGEAFF.

The chain combines TRBV12-3 or TRBV12-4 with TRBJ1-5; no clear D. This CDR3 is 12 amino acids long. The V end was cut by 4 bases, the J end by 7 bases, with 8 bases between. The CDR3 here is CASSSAWQPQHF. The CDR3 DNA is TGTGCCAGCAGTTCCGCATGGCAGCCCCAGCATTTT.

V is TRBV6-2 or TRBV6-3 and J is TRBJ1-5; no clear D gene. The CDR3 extends over 15 amino acids. In germline, CDR1 is MNHEY, CDR2 SVGEGT. With 5 bases removed from V and 0 bases from J, the gap between germline ends came to 11 bases. The CDR3 protein is CASSPEGGSNQPQHF. The DNA for the CDR3 is TGTGCCAGCAGTCCTGAGGGAGGTAGCAATCAGCCCCAGCATTTT.

The chain uses TRBV23-1 and TRBJ1-6; D is uncertain. TRBV23-1 is an ORF for which the function is uncertain. CDR3 size: 13 residues. V dropped 6 bases and J dropped 6 bases, with 9 bases sitting between them. CDR3 region: CASRRPRNSPLHF. The CDR3 DNA sequence: TGCGCCAGCAGGCGACCACGTAATTCACCCCTCCACTTT.

This chain connects TRBV24-1 to TRBJ2-5; 9 positions match TRBD1. Germline assignment: CDR1 KGHDR and CDR2 SFDVKD. CDR3 length: 14 residues. Trimming took 5 bases from V and 6 from J; bases not matched to a gene: 6. The CDR3 here is CATSATGGGKTQYF. The CDR3, as DNA: TGTGCCACCAGTGCAACAGGGGGCGGGAAGACCCAGTACTTC.

The chain is built from TRBV20-1 and TRBJ1-2; the D gene is possibly TRBD1 (5 bases). The CDR3 runs 11 residues. V was cut by 5 bases and J by 6 bases, with 10 bases left in between. In germline, CDR1 is DFQATT, CDR2 SNEGSKA (reference sequence). The CDR3 DNA sequence: TGCAGTGCTCGGGGGTTTAATGGCTACACCTTC. It codes for CSARGFNGYTF.

The chain carries TRBV6-5 and TRBJ2-1; D possibly uses TRBD1 or TRBD2 (7 bases each). The germline V gene encodes CDR1 MNHEY and CDR2 SVGAGI. V lost 7 bases and J 13 bases, leaving 20 bases between the germline ends. The CDR3 has 13 residues. The CDR3, as DNA: TGTGCCAGCAACCCCTTGGGGGGGACAGATCAGTTCTTC. Translated: CASNPLGGTDQFF.

This sequence joins TRBV6-1 and TRBJ2-3, with 11 bases fitting TRBD2. V shed 6 bases, J shed 1 base, and the junction held 12 bases outside the gene matches. The CDR3 spans 18 residues. Looked up from germline, CDR1 is MNHNS and CDR2 is SASEGT. In DNA, the CDR3 is TGTGCCAGCAGGCCGAACCGACTAGCGGGAACTGGCACAGATACGCAGTATTTT. Residues: CASRPNRLAGTGTDTQYF.

This chain joins TRBV15 and TRBJ1-2; D unresolved. Trimming removed 4 bases from V and 3 bases from J, with 12 bases in between. Germline values: CDR1 LNHNV, CDR2 YYDKDF (reference sequence). This CDR3 has 14 residues. This chain's CDR3 is CATSKMQADYGYTF. The CDR3 DNA follows: TGTGCCACCAGCAAGATGCAGGCCGACTATGGCTACACCTTC.

J is TRBJ2-3 and V is TRBV5-4; 7 nucleotides match TRBD1. With V trimmed by 3 bases and J by 4 bases, 5 bases remained unmatched. The CDR3 runs 14 residues. Germline V lookup: CDR1 SGHNT, CDR2 YYREEE (reference sequence). The CDR3 DNA sequence: TGTGCCAGCAGCTCGACAGGGACGGCAGATACGCAGTATTTT. This translates into CASSSTGTADTQYF.

This rearrangement joins TRBV6-1 to TRBJ1-3, with 10 bases that match TRBD1. V gave up 6 bases and J gave up 0 bases; unmatched junction bases: 8. In germline, CDR1 is MNHNS, CDR2 SASEGT. This CDR3 has 17 residues. The CDR3 protein is CASSRDRGHYSGNTIYF. CDR3 DNA sequence: TGTGCCAGCAGCCGGGACAGGGGCCATTACTCTGGAAACACCATATATTTT.

The chain recombines TRBV27 with TRBJ2-7; D not resolved. This CDR3 contains 14 residues. Germline assignment: CDR1 MNHEY and CDR2 SMNVEV (reference sequence). V was pared by 7 bases and J by 3 bases, with 16 bases between. CDR3 amino acids: CASMAPGFNYEQYF. The CDR3 nucleotides are TGTGCCAGCATGGCCCCTGGGTTTAACTACGAGCAGTACTTC.

This chain joins TRBV20-1 and TRBJ2-7, with TRBD2 matching over 9 bases. The CDR3 sequence is 12 residues long. CDR1 is DFQATT and CDR2 is SNEGSKA in the germline V gene (reference sequence). The junction had 3 bases not matched to a gene; V was cut back by 3 bases and J by 6 bases. The CDR3 nucleotides read TGCAGTGCTAGGGCGGGAGGGGTCGAGCAGTACGTC. It yields the protein CSARAGGVEQYV.

V is TRBV28 and J is TRBJ1-2, with D maybe TRBD1 (5 bases). The CDR3 totals 14 residues. Trimming removed 6 bases from V and 10 bases from J, with 21 bases in between. Germline assignment: CDR1 MDHEN and CDR2 SYDVKM. CDR3 in amino acids: CASRRRTGGPDYTF. The CDR3 DNA reads as TGTGCCAGCAGAAGGAGGACGGGGGGTCCAGACTACACCTTC.